The clone carrying this TCR beta chain has just one count. The antigen is unknown. Via MiXCR, TCRdb re-called the reads, giving one row per CDR3 protein. The sample carries about 890,000 distinct CDR3 sequences, around 32% recorded once. The data derive from a study of T cell repertoires in cytomegalovirus infection. This CDR3 region has 15 residues. The trim removed 5 bases at V and 5 bases at J, leaving 9 bases unmatched. Sequencing was performed on cultured CD8+ T cells from PBMCs, taken from culture after CMV antigen stimulation. The genes are TRBV12-3 or TRBV12-4 and TRBJ2-5, with TRBD1 identical over 9 bases. The clonotype originates from a human donor in good health (CMV status not recorded). Some clones in this sample may be carry-over from other donors' samples. The DNA of the CDR3 is TGTGCCAGCAGTGGGGGGGGACAGGGCCGGGAGACCCAGTACTTC. Translating it yields CASSGGGQGRETQYF.